This TCR beta chain was profiled in a study of identifying expanded T cells in peripheral blood. Findings of the study overall: Variance in clone template counts between approximately two-week samples significantly increased with total template count across all healthy donors.

Clones were read by immunoSEQ multiplex PCR, and TCRdb kept only the in-frame ones, dropping some. The data hold approximately 140,000 clones, with less than 90% observed a single time. This CDR3 is built from 15 residues. With 5 bases removed from V and 7 bases from J, the gap between germline ends came to 15 bases. The germline V gene has CDR1 SGHDN and CDR2 FVKESK. This clone was detected once. The target antigen is unknown. This clonotype was sampled from a person aged 18-69 years in good health. Material: blood. The chain couples TRBV14 to TRBJ1-6; TRBD1 might be the D (5 bases). In DNA form, the CDR3 reads TGTGCCAGCAGCGGGCAGGGTCTACAAAATTCACCCCTCCACTTT. Protein sequence: CASSGQGLQNSPLHF.